A few counts support the clone carrying this TCR beta chain. Its antigen is not identified. The sample belongs to a study of human T cells and chemical hapten exposure. V lost 4 bases, J lost 4 bases, and 8 bases lay in between. This CDR3 contains 14 residues. CDR1 and CDR2 from the germline V gene are LGHDT and YNNKEL (reference sequence). Findings and limits, study-wide: Expanded TCRs were compared with controls, and the expanded TCRs formed significantly more large CDR3 similarity clusters.

How the authors handled the data: Samples contained a median of roughly 93,000 TCRs, with a range of 23,224 to 690,600. In TCRdb, the RACE reads were re-called with MiXCR into one record per CDR3 protein. None of the V and J calls come from the authors' own analysis; TCRdb made them. The sample has 330,000 or so distinct CDR3 sequences; about 6% are singletons. Sample time point: patch test 2, 6 weeks after DPC sensitization. This sample's treatment: therapeutic diphenylcyclopropenone sensitization with weekly scalp DPC. The sequencing used whole blood, collected in connection with sensitization to the hapten diphenylcyclopropenone (DPC). V is TRBV3-1 and J is TRBJ2-6; no firm D call. The sequence was obtained from a woman aged 18-35 years with alopecia areata. Some clones in this sample may be carry-over from other donors' samples. CDR3 sequence: CASSPLAGANVLTF. In nucleotides, the CDR3 is TGTGCCAGCAGCCCTTTAGCAGGGGCCAACGTCCTGACTTTC.